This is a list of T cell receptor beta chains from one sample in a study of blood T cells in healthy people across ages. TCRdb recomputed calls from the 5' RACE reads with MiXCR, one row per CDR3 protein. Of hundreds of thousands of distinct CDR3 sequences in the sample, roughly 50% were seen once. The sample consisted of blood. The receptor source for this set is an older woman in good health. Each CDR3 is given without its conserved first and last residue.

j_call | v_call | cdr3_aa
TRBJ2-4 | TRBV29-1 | SVVPAGGGYERY
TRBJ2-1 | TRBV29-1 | SVEGLVVAAGYNEQF
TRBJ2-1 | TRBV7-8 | ASSLVLNGEQF
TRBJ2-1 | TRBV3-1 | ASSPLAGPRYNEQF
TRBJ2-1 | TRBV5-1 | ASSLVGDYSYNEQF
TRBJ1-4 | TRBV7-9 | ASSDLTGKLF
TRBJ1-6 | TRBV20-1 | SASPSLQGGSPLH
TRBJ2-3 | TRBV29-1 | SVERIFRTDTQY
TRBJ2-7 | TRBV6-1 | ASSEESDSPYEQY
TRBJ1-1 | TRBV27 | ASSGPRRTEAF
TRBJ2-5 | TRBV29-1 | SVEWGY
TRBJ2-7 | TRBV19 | ASSIAFATSEQY
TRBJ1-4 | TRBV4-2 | ASSPASGATNEKLF
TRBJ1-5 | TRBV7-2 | ASTGAGTANNQPQH
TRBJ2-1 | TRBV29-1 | SVESGGVDEQF
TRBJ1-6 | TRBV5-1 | ASSRDREYSPLH
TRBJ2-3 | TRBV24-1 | ATSDSMTSGGTDTQY
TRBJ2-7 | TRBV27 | ASPRWLSSYEQY
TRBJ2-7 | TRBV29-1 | SVATGTGTYEQY
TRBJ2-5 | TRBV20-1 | SARVASGSYNEQY
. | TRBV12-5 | ASGQSRETQY
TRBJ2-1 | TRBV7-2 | ASSLSGTSGRQKF